The following is a T cell receptor beta chain sequence with its context. CDR3 length: 15 residues. Germline loops: CDR1 LGHNA, CDR2 YNFKEQ. Germline trimming cut 4 bases from V and 8 bases from J; bases unmatched to any gene: 10. This sample is drawn from a study of blood T cell repertoires in COVID-19. TCRdb keeps only in-frame clones here, not all; method: immunoSEQ multiplex PCR. The profile shows about 33,000 clones, approximately 93% of them singletons. The source is a male donor with active COVID-19. Input material: peripheral blood. The chain links TRBV4-2 to TRBJ1-4; TRBD1 matches at 7 bases. The CDR3 protein is CASSPIQGNREKLFF. In DNA, the CDR3 is TGTGCCAGCAGCCCCATACAGGGGAATAGGGAAAAACTGTTTTTT.